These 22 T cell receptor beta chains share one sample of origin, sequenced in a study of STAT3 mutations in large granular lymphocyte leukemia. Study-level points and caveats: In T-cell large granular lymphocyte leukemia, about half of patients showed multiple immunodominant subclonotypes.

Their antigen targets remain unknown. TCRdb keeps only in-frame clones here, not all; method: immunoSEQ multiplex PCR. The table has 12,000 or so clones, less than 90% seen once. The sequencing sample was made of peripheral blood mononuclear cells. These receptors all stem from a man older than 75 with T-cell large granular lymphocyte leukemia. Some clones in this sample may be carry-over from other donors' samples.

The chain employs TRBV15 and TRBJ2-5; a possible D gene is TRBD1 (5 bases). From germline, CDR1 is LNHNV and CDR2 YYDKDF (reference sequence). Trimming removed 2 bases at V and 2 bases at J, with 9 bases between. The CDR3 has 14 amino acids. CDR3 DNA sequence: TGTGCCACCAGCAGATACAGGCTACAAGAGACCCAGTACTTC. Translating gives CATSRYRLQETQYF.

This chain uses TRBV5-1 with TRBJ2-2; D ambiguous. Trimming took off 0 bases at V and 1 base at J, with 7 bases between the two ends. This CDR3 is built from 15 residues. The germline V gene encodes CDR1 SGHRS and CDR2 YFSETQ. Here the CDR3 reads CASSLGQENTGELFF. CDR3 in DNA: TGCGCCAGCAGCTTGGGACAAGAGAACACCGGGGAGCTGTTTTTT. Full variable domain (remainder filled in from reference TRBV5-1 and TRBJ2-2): KAGVTQTPRYLIKTRGQQVTLSCSPISGHRSVSWYQQTPGQGLQFLFEYFSETQRNKGNFPGRFSGRQFSNSRSEMNVSTLELGDSALYLCASSLGQENTGELFFGEGSRLTVL.

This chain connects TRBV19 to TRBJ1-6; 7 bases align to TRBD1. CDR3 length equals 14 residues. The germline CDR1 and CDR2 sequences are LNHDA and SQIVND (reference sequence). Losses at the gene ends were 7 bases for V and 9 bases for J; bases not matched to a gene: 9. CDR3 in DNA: TGTGCCAGTACCATAACAGGGGAGGGTTCACCCCTCCACTTT. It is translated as CASTITGEGSPLHF. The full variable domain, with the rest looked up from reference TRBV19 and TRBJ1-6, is DGGITQSPKYLFRKEGQNVTLSCEQNLNHDAMYWYRQDPGQGLRLIYYSQIVNDFQKGDIAEGYSVSREKKESFPLTVTSAQKNPTAFYLCASTITGEGSPLHFGNGTRLTVT.

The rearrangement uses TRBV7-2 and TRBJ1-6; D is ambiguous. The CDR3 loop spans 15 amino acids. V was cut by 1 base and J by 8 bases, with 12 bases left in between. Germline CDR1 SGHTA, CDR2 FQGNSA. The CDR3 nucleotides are TGTGCCAGCAGCTTAGTCGGGAGGAACGATTCACCCCTCCACTTT. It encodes CASSLVGRNDSPLHF. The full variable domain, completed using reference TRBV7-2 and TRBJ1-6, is GAGVSQSPSNKVTEKGKDVELRCDPISGHTALYWYRQSLGQGLEFLIYFQGNSAPDKSGLPSDRFSAERTGGSVSTLTIQRTQQEDSAVYLCASSLVGRNDSPLHFGNGTRLTVT.

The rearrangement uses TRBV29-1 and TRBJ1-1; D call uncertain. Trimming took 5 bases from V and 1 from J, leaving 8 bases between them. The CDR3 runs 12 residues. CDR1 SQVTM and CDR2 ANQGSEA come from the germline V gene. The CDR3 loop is CSVRGPNTEAFF. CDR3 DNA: TGCAGCGTTCGGGGTCCGAACACTGAAGCTTTCTTT.

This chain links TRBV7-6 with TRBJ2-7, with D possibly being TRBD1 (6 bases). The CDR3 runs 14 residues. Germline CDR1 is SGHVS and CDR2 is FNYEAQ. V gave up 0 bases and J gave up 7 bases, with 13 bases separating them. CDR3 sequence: CASSLAPTGGEQYF. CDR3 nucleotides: TGTGCCAGCAGCTTAGCCCCGACAGGAGGTGAGCAGTACTTC.

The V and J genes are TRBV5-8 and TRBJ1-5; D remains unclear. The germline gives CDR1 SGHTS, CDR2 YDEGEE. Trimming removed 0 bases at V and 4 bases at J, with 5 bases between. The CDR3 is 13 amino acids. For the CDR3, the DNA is TGTGCCAGCAGCTTGGCCGGGAATCAGCCCCAGCATTTT. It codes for CASSLAGNQPQHF.

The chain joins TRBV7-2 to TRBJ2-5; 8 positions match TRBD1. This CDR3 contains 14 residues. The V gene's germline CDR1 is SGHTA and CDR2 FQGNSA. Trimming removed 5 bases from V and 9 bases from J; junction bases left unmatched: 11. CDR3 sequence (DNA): TGTGCCAGCAGCGGCCCCGGACAGGGTCGGGCCCAGTACTTC. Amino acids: CASSGPGQGRAQYF. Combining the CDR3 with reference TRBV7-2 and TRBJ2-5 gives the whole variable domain GAGVSQSPSNKVTEKGKDVELRCDPISGHTALYWYRQSLGQGLEFLIYFQGNSAPDKSGLPSDRFSAERTGGSVSTLTIQRTQQEDSAVYLCASSGPGQGRAQYFGPGTRLLVL.

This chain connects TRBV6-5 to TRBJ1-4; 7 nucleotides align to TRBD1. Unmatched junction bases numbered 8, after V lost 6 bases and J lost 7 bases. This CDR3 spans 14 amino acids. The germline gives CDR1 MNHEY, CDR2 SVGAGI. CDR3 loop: CASSRQGVGEKLFF. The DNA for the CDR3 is TGTGCCAGCAGCCGCCAGGGGGTGGGTGAAAAACTGTTTTTT.

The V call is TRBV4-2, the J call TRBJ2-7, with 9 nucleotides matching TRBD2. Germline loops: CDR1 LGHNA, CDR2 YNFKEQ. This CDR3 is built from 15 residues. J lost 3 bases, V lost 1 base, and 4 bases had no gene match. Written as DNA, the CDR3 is TGTGCCAGCAGCCAAGCCCCAGCGGGAGGCTACGAGCAGTACTTC. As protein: CASSQAPAGGYEQYF.

Here the CDR3 reads CAWSVDRQYEQYF. The DNA of the CDR3 is TGTGCCTGGAGTGTGGACAGGCAATACGAGCAGTACTTC. This chain joins TRBV30 and TRBJ2-7; 7 bases map to TRBD1. J lost 4 bases, V lost 0 bases, and 3 bases had no gene match. The V gene's germline CDR1 is GTSNPN and CDR2 SVGIG (reference sequence). CDR3 length: 13 amino acids.

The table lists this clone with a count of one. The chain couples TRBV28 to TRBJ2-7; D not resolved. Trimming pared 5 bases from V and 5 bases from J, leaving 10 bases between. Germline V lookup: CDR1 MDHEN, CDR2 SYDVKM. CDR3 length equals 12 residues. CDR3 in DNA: TGTGCCAGCAGTGGGGTTCTGGACGAGCAGTACTTC. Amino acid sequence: CASSGVLDEQYF. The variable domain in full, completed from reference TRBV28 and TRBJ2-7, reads DVKVTQSSRYLVKRTGEKVFLECVQDMDHENMFWYRQDPGLGLRLIYFSYDVKMKEKGDIPEGYSVSREKKERFSLILESASTNQTSMYLCASSGVLDEQYFGPGTRLTVT.

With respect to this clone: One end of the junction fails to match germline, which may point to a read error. CDR3 DNA: TGCAGTGCGGATTGGGACAGGCGAGGACACTTT. Protein sequence: CSADWDRRGHF. The chain employs TRBV20-1 and TRBJ1-1, with 8 bases fitting TRBD1. The CDR3 is made up of 11 amino acids. Germline CDR1 reads DFQATT; CDR2 reads SNEGSKA (reference sequence).

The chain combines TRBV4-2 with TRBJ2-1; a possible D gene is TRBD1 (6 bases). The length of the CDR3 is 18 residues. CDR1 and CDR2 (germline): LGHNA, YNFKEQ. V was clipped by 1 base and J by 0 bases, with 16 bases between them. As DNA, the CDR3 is TGTGCCAGCAGCCAAGTCTTAACAGGGCAAGGCTCCTACAATGAGCAGTTCTTC. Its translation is CASSQVLTGQGSYNEQFF.

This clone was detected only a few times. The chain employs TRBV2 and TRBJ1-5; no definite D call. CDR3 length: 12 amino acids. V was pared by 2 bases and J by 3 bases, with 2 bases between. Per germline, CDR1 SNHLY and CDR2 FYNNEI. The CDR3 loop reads CASSEPNQPQHF. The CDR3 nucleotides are TGTGCCAGCAGTGAACCCAATCAGCCCCAGCATTTT.

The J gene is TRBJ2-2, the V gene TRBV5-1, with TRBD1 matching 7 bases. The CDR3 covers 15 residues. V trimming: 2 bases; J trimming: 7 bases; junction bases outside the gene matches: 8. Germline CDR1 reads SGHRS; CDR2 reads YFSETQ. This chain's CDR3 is CASSFSQTGNGELFF. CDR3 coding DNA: TGCGCCAGCAGCTTCAGCCAGACAGGGAACGGGGAGCTGTTTTTT.

The CDR3 nucleotides read TGTGCCAGCAGCACCCGACGCCACAATGAGCAGTTCTTC. Translated: CASSTRRHNEQFF. The V gene is TRBV7-3, the J gene TRBJ2-1; D is uncertain. V was trimmed by 5 bases and J by 5 bases, leaving 10 bases between them. Germline V gives CDR1 SGHTA, CDR2 FQGTGA. The CDR3 length is 13 residues.

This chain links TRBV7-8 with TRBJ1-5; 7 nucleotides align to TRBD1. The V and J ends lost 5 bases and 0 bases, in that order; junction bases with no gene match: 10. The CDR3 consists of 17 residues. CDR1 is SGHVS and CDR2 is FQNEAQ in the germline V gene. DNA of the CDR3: TGTGCCAGCAGCAGAGGGACAGCTACCCCTAGCAATCAGCCCCAGCATTTT. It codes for CASSRGTATPSNQPQHF. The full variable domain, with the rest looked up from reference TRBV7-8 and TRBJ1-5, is GAGVSQSPRYKVAKRGQDVALRCDPISGHVSLFWYQQALGQGPEFLTYFQNEAQLDKSGLPSDRFFAERPEGSVSTLKIQRTQQEDSAVYLCASSRGTATPSNQPQHFGDGTRLSIL.

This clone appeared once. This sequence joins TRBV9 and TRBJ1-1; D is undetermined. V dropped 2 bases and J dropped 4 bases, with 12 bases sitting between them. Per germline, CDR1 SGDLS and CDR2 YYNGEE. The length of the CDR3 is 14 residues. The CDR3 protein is CASSVNQVGTEAFF. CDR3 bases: TGTGCCAGCAGCGTTAATCAGGTGGGCACTGAAGCTTTCTTT.

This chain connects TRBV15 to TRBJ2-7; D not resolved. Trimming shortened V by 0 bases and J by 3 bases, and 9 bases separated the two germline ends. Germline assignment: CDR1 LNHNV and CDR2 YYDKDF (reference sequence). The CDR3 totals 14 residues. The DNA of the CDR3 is TGTGCCACCAGCAGAGATGTAGAAGGCTACGAGCAGTACTTC. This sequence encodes CATSRDVEGYEQYF.

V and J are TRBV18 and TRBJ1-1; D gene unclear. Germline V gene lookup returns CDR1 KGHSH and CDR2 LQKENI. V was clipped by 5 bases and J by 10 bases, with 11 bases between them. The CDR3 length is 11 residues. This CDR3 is CASSNKEGAFF. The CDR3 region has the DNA TGTGCCAGCTCAAACAAAGAGGGAGCTTTCTTT.

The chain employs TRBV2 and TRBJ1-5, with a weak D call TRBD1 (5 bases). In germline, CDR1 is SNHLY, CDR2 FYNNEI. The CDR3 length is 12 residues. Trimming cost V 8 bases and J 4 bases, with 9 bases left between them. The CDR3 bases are TGTGCCAGCTCCCGGGGGAATCAGCCCCAGCATTTT. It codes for CASSRGNQPQHF.